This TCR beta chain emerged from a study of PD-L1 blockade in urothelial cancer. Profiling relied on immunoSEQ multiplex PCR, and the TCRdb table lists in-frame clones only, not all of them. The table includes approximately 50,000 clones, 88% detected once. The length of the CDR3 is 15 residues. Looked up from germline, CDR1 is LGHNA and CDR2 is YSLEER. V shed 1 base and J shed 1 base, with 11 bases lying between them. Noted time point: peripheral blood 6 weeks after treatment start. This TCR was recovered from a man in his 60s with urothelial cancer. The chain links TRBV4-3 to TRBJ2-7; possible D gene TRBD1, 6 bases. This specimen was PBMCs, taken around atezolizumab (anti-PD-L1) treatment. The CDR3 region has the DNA TGCGCCAGCAGCCAAGTGCAGGGGTGGTCCTACGAGCAGTACTTC. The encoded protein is CASSQVQGWSYEQYF.